This T cell receptor (beta chain) was captured by sequencing in a study of blood T cell repertoires in COVID-19. Study information: In each case, the material was cDNA or gDNA derived from T cells, B-cell-depleted T cells, or PBMCs.

Sequencing was performed with immunoSEQ multiplex PCR; in TCRdb, only in-frame clones are kept and a portion is missing. The sample yields about 300,000 clones, around 80% seen once. CDR3 length: 14 amino acids. Germline CDR1 and CDR2: LNHDA and SQIVND (reference sequence). The chain links TRBV19 to TRBJ1-4, with 9 bases that match TRBD1. Sequencing was done on a sample of peripheral blood. The receptor comes from a woman aged 50 to 60 with acute or convalescent COVID-19. The CDR3 region has the DNA TGTGCATCTATGGAGGGGACAGGGAATGAAAAACTGTTTTTT. This gives the protein CASMEGTGNEKLFF.